Listed here are 19 T cell receptor beta chains from one sample, sequenced in a study of blood T cell repertoires in COVID-19. Clones were sequenced by immunoSEQ multiplex PCR, and TCRdb holds only the in-frame ones, with some missing. The sample records 210,000 or so clones, 92% being singletons. Source material: peripheral blood. These receptors all come from a man younger than 40 with acute or convalescent COVID-19.

The chain recombines TRBV7-9 with TRBJ1-1; the match to TRBD1 covers 8 bases. The CDR3 has 15 residues. The ends lost 7 bases at V and 1 base at J; junction bases unmatched: 8. Per germline, CDR1 SEHNR and CDR2 FQNEAQ (reference sequence). The chain's CDR3 is CASTNKGQGNTEAFF. For the CDR3, the DNA is TGTGCCAGCACGAACAAAGGACAGGGGAACACTGAAGCTTTCTTT.

The chain is built from TRBV4-1 and TRBJ2-1, with D unresolved. This CDR3 region has 13 residues. The V and J ends lost 0 bases and 7 bases respectively, with 7 bases between them. The germline V gene encodes CDR1 MGHRA and CDR2 YSYEKL. DNA for the CDR3: TGCGCCAGCAGCCAAGACGGTGCGAATGAGCAGTTCTTC. Its protein is CASSQDGANEQFF.

The rearrangement links TRBV14 to TRBJ1-4; the D is unclear. The CDR3 covers 16 residues. Germline V gene sequence: CDR1 SGHDN, CDR2 FVKESK. The V and J ends lost 3 bases and 5 bases respectively, with 16 bases between them. CDR3 region: CASSQLRGGLNEKLFF. The CDR3 bases are TGTGCCAGCAGCCAGCTACGGGGAGGTTTAAATGAAAAACTGTTTTTT.

The chain carries TRBV18 and TRBJ1-1, with a weak D call TRBD1 (5 bases). The V and J ends lost 3 bases and 8 bases respectively, with 19 bases between them. This CDR3 region has 15 residues. Germline CDR1 and CDR2: KGHSH and LQKENI. The CDR3 coding sequence is TGTGCCAGCTCACCTAAGGGGTCGGGTCTCGCGGAAGCTTTCTTT. Protein: CASSPKGSGLAEAFF.

V gene TRBV7-8 combines with J gene TRBJ1-4, with D tentatively TRBD1 (6 bases). There are 18 residues in the CDR3. The V gene lost 5 bases and the J gene lost 0 bases, with 19 bases spanning the gap. Germline CDR1 reads SGHVS; CDR2 reads FQNEAQ. CDR3 region: CASSLFDRSRSTNEKLFF. For the CDR3, the DNA is TGTGCCAGCAGCCTCTTCGACAGGAGCCGCTCAACTAATGAAAAACTGTTTTTT.

This chain connects TRBV19 to TRBJ1-2; possible D gene TRBD1, 5 bases. CDR3 length: 13 residues. V shed 4 bases and J shed 5 bases, with 11 bases lying between them. CDR1 and CDR2 from the germline V gene are LNHDA and SQIVND (reference sequence). Written as DNA, the CDR3 is TGTGCCAGTAGTACCACAGGTTCATATGGCTACACCTTC. This sequence encodes CASSTTGSYGYTF.

The table lists this clone with a few counts. The CDR3 region is CASQSEGGEHPRRQYF. The CDR3 nucleotides read TGTGCCAGTCAATCCGAAGGCGGGGAACATCCGAGGAGACAGTACTTC. The chain carries TRBV19 and TRBJ2-7; weak D call: TRBD2 (6 bases). The CDR3 extends over 16 amino acids. Trimming stripped 8 bases from V and 10 bases from J, with 30 bases between. CDR1 and CDR2 from the germline V gene are LNHDA and SQIVND (reference sequence).

This clone was seen once. The V call is TRBV18, the J call TRBJ1-2, with 8 nucleotides matching TRBD1. CDR1 is KGHSH, CDR2 LQKENI, per germline. This CDR3 is built from 15 residues. The V gene end was trimmed by 4 bases and the J gene end by 8 bases; junction bases not matched to a gene: 12. The CDR3 sequence is CASSRTPGQDNGYTF. DNA for the CDR3: TGTGCCAGCTCACGTACTCCGGGACAGGATAACGGCTACACCTTC.

The rearrangement uses TRBV7-8 and TRBJ1-1; D gene ambiguous. The germline gives CDR1 SGHVS, CDR2 FQNEAQ. V lost 5 bases and J lost 3, with 7 bases in between. There are 12 residues in the CDR3. The DNA for the CDR3 is TGTGCCAGCAGCGGGCAAGACACTGAAGCTTTCTTT. Translated: CASSGQDTEAFF.

The V and J genes are TRBV28 and TRBJ1-1; 11 nucleotides agree with TRBD1. CDR1 is MDHEN, CDR2 SYDVKM, per germline. The CDR3 runs 15 residues. The trim removed 6 bases at V and 6 bases at J, leaving 9 bases unmatched. The CDR3 DNA follows: TGTGCCAGCAGGCCTCGGGACAGGGGGTACGCTGAAGCTTTCTTT. Amino acid sequence: CASRPRDRGYAEAFF.

The CDR3: CASSPPPGQGGEQYF. Written as DNA, the CDR3 is TGTGCCAGCTCACCACCCCCTGGACAGGGTGGCGAGCAGTACTTC. V gene TRBV18 combines with J gene TRBJ2-7; TRBD1 aligns across 8 bases. CDR3 length: 15 amino acids. Per germline, CDR1 KGHSH and CDR2 LQKENI. Trimming cost V 0 bases and J 6 bases; bases outside gene matches: 7.

The V and J genes are TRBV6-5 and TRBJ1-5, with D maybe TRBD1 (6 bases). This CDR3 has 13 amino acids. V was shortened by 7 bases and J by 4 bases, with 11 bases between the two germline ends. Germline V gives CDR1 MNHEY, CDR2 SVGAGI. The CDR3 is CASNLDRNQPQHF. The CDR3 DNA follows: TGTGCCAGCAACTTAGACAGGAATCAGCCCCAGCATTTT.

The chain carries TRBV5-1 and TRBJ2-1, with TRBD2 matching 11 bases. Germline CDR1 is SGHRS and CDR2 is YFSETQ. Unmatched junction bases numbered 5, after V lost 4 bases and J lost 2 bases. The CDR3 length is 16 residues. Written as DNA, the CDR3 is TGCGCCAGCAGCCCACTAGCGGGGGCTACCTACAATGAGCAGTTCTTC. It is translated as CASSPLAGATYNEQFF.

CDR3 in amino acids: CASSLGTSGEQYF. In DNA form, the CDR3 reads TGTGCCAGCAGTTTGGGGACTAGCGGGGAGCAGTACTTC. This rearrangement joins TRBV27 to TRBJ2-7; 12 bases are shared with TRBD2. The ends lost 3 bases at V and 7 bases at J; junction bases unmatched: 1. The CDR3 length is 13 residues. The germline V gene encodes CDR1 MNHEY and CDR2 SMNVEV (reference sequence).

The chain joins TRBV30 to TRBJ1-2, with D possibly TRBD1 on 5 matching bases. Germline V lookup: CDR1 GTSNPN, CDR2 SVGIG (reference sequence). The V end was cut by 0 bases, the J end by 0 bases, with 14 bases between. The CDR3 length is 16 residues. CDR3 in DNA: TGTGCCTGGAGTGTAACGGGGGGGTACGCTAACTATGGCTACACCTTC. Encoded protein: CAWSVTGGYANYGYTF.

The CDR3 nucleotides read TGTGCCAGCAGTTCTTGGACAGATAATTCACCCCTCCACTTT. Residues: CASSSWTDNSPLHF. The J gene is TRBJ1-6, the V gene TRBV5-4; D is possibly TRBD1 (6 bases). The ends were cut back, 5 bases at V and 5 bases at J, with 11 bases in the middle. The CDR3 has 14 amino acids. Germline assignment: CDR1 SGHNT and CDR2 YYREEE (reference sequence).

To note about this clone: One junction end does not reproduce the germline sequence, and a read error may be involved. The V and J genes are TRBV4-1 and TRBJ2-7; TRBD2 matches at 10 bases. The CDR3 length is 16 residues. Germline V gene data show CDR1 as MGHRA and CDR2 as YSYEKL. CDR3 bases: TGCGCCAGCAGCCAAGATCAACTAGCGGGACCACAGAAATCAGCTTTC. Translated: CASSQDQLAGPQKSAF.

The V and J genes are TRBV5-6 and TRBJ2-2; 13 nucleotides match TRBD2. V lost 4 bases, J lost 4 bases, and 1 base stayed unmatched. The CDR3 has 15 residues. Per germline, CDR1 SGHDT and CDR2 YYEEEE. The CDR3 bases are TGTGCCAGCAGCCGACTAGCGGGGGGCACCGGGGAGCTGTTTTTT. This gives the protein CASSRLAGGTGELFF.

This chain uses TRBV30 with TRBJ1-6; TRBD1 might be the D (5 bases). Germline loops: CDR1 GTSNPN, CDR2 SVGIG (reference sequence). This CDR3 region has 13 residues. The ends were cut back, 4 bases at V and 5 bases at J, with 9 bases in the middle. The CDR3 DNA reads as TGTGCCTGGAAGGGGATTGATAATTCACCCCTCCACTTT. Protein: CAWKGIDNSPLHF.